This entry lists 30 T cell receptor beta chains sequenced from one sample in a study of T cells in Graves' hyperthyroidism and ophthalmopathy. Using RNA transcripts as the source, TCR beta CDR3 regions were amplified. Primed by the HTBI set, a first-round RT-PCR was run on the TCR CDR3. One entry per CDR3 protein results from TCRdb running MiXCR on the multiplex PCR reads. The sample carries over 650,000 distinct CDR3 sequences, approximately 16% recorded once. Sequenced input: blood. These receptors all stem from a man between 18 and 35 years old with Graves' hyperthyroidism.

This sequence joins TRBV29-1 and TRBJ2-1; D is perhaps TRBD2 (6 bases). CDR1 and CDR2 from the germline V gene are SQVTM and ANQGSEA. The CDR3 runs 14 residues. The V end was cut by 2 bases, the J end by 2 bases, with 10 bases between. This chain's CDR3 is CSVERRDPYNEQFF. CDR3 nucleotide sequence: TGCAGCGTTGAAAGGCGGGACCCCTACAATGAGCAGTTCTTC.

As for this clonotype: A much more abundant neighbour one base away suggests this may be a read error. The chain joins TRBV5-1 to TRBJ2-7; 7 nucleotides agree with TRBD1. Per germline, CDR1 SGHRS and CDR2 YFSETQ. This CDR3 has 14 amino acids. Trimming took 3 bases from V and 5 from J; bases not matched to a gene: 8. Here the CDR3 DNA reads TGCGCCAGCAGCTCTTCAGGGGGTGAAGACGAGCAGTACTTC. Translated, it gives CASSSSGGEDEQYF.

This clonotype was seen at least ten times. The rearrangement uses TRBV18 and TRBJ2-1, with a possible D match to TRBD2 (5 bases). Germline V CDR1 and CDR2: KGHSH, LQKENI. V was shortened by 2 bases and J by 3 bases, with 17 bases between the two germline ends. There are 17 residues in the CDR3. The CDR3 here is CASSPGWERSYYNEQFF. CDR3 nucleotides: TGTGCCAGCTCACCAGGGTGGGAGAGGAGCTACTACAATGAGCAGTTCTTC. The whole variable domain, filled in from reference TRBV18 and TRBJ2-1, reads NAGVMQNPRHLVRRRGQEARLRCSPMKGHSHVYWYRQLPEEGLKFMVYLQKENIIDESGMPKERFSAEFPKEGPSILRIQQVVRGDSAAYFCASSPGWERSYYNEQFFGPGTRLTVL.

This clonotype has at least ten counts. The chain employs TRBV28 and TRBJ2-3; D not certain. Trimming removed 5 bases at V and 1 base at J, with 7 bases between. CDR1 and CDR2 from the germline V gene are MDHEN and SYDVKM. The length of the CDR3 is 13 residues. The DNA for the CDR3 is TGTGCCAGCAGTCGGACGGGCACAGATACGCAGTATTTT. This encodes CASSRTGTDTQYF.

A remark on this clonotype: An end of the junction differs from the germline gene, which may be a read error. The gene calls are TRBV28 and TRBJ2-3, with D unclear. The CDR3 runs 12 residues. Germline values: CDR1 MDHEN, CDR2 SYDVKM. CDR3 sequence: CVSSPRTDTQYF. As DNA, the CDR3 is TGTGTCAGCAGCCCTCGGACAGATACGCAGTATTTT.

This clonotype was recorded many times. The DNA of the CDR3 is TGTGCCAGCAGCCGCGCGACAGGGAAGGGGAATGAGCAGTTCTTC. As protein: CASSRATGKGNEQFF. The genes are TRBV12-3 or TRBV12-4 and TRBJ2-1; 7 bases map to TRBD1. V lost 6 bases to trimming and J lost 7 bases; unmatched junction nucleotides: 12. The CDR3 totals 15 residues.

The gene calls are TRBV20-1 and TRBJ2-1; 8 bases are shared with TRBD2. Germline values: CDR1 DFQATT, CDR2 SNEGSKA (reference sequence). With V trimmed by 6 bases and J by 6 bases, 7 bases remained unmatched. CDR3 length: 13 amino acids. The chain's CDR3 is CSARTSYGNEQFF. The CDR3 nucleotides read TGCAGTGCCCGGACTAGCTACGGCAATGAGCAGTTCTTC.

This clonotype was found many times. The chain combines TRBV7-9 with TRBJ2-7; 9 nucleotides align to TRBD1. The CDR3 spans 14 residues. Germline V gives CDR1 SEHNR, CDR2 FQNEAQ (reference sequence). The V segment lost 1 base and the J segment 6 bases; nucleotides outside the gene matches: 4. CDR3 in amino acids: CASSLGGTGSEQYF. The DNA for the CDR3 is TGTGCCAGCAGCTTAGGAGGGACAGGGAGCGAGCAGTACTTC.

This clonotype has at least ten counts. The chain carries TRBV2 and TRBJ2-1, with 12 bases fitting TRBD2. J was trimmed by 7 bases and V by 4 bases; bases with no gene match: 5. CDR1 is SNHLY and CDR2 is FYNNEI in the germline V gene. The CDR3 spans 15 residues. CDR3 nucleotides: TGTGCCAGCAGTGCTGGACTAGCGGGAACTAATGAGCAGTTCTTC. Translating gives CASSAGLAGTNEQFF.

This rearrangement joins TRBV20-1 to TRBJ2-1; D is ambiguous. With 1 base removed from V and 6 bases from J, the gap between germline ends came to 10 bases. CDR3 length equals 13 residues. CDR1 is DFQATT and CDR2 is SNEGSKA in the germline V gene (reference sequence). The CDR3, as DNA: TGCAGTGCTAGAGCAGCAGCAAGCAATGAGCAGTTCTTC. It specifies CSARAAASNEQFF.

The gene calls are TRBV11-1 and TRBJ2-7; D is possibly TRBD1 (5 bases). Germline values: CDR1 SGHAT, CDR2 FQDESV (reference sequence). This CDR3 is 15 amino acids long. The V end was cut by 5 bases, the J end by 4 bases, with 18 bases between. CDR3 sequence: CASSTRPTASYEQYF. The CDR3 region has the DNA TGTGCCAGCAGCACACGACCGACAGCCTCTTACGAGCAGTACTTC.

There are many counts of this clonotype. The V call is TRBV20-1, the J call TRBJ2-7; 12 nucleotides match TRBD2. The length of the CDR3 is 15 residues. The V segment lost 3 bases and the J segment 3 bases; nucleotides outside the gene matches: 6. Germline values: CDR1 DFQATT, CDR2 SNEGSKA (reference sequence). The CDR3 DNA is TGCAGTGCTAGCCCTAGCGGGAGGGCCAGCTACGAGCAGTACTTC. Translation gives CSASPSGRASYEQYF.

The chain carries TRBV4-1 and TRBJ2-5; D remains ambiguous. Germline CDR1 and CDR2: MGHRA and YSYEKL. Trimming took 2 bases from V and 2 from J, leaving 15 bases between them. The CDR3 runs 16 residues. The CDR3 bases are TGCGCCAGCAGCCAAAAGGGTCGTGAGAGGCAAGAGACCCAGTACTTC. It codes for CASSQKGRERQETQYF.

Ten or more counts support this clonotype. V usage is TRBV11-2 and J usage is TRBJ2-1, with a weak D call TRBD2 (6 bases). The CDR3 length is 15 residues. Germline values: CDR1 SGHAT, CDR2 FQNNGV. Trimming pared 5 bases from V and 1 base from J, leaving 12 bases between. CDR3 residues: CASSPRRGSYNEQFF. CDR3 sequence (DNA): TGTGCCAGCAGCCCGCGGCGGGGATCCTACAATGAGCAGTTCTTC. Supplemented by reference TRBV11-2 and TRBJ2-1, the full variable domain reads EAGVAQSPRYKIIEKRQSVAFWCNPISGHATLYWYQQILGQGPKLLIQFQNNGVVDDSQLPKDRFSAERLKGVDSTLKIQPAKLEDSAVYLCASSPRRGSYNEQFFGPGTRLTVL.

This clonotype showed up just a few times. In DNA form, the CDR3 reads TGTGCCAGCAGGCAAAACAGGGGTAGGAACACTGAAGCTTTCTTT. Its translation is CASRQNRGRNTEAFF. The chain links TRBV7-8 to TRBJ1-1; 7 nucleotides match TRBD1. This CDR3 comprises 15 residues. Germline V gene lookup returns CDR1 SGHVS and CDR2 FQNEAQ. J gave up 1 base and V 6 bases, and 8 bases lay outside the gene matches. The variable domain in full, completed from reference TRBV7-8 and TRBJ1-1, reads GAGVSQSPRYKVAKRGQDVALRCDPISGHVSLFWYQQALGQGPEFLTYFQNEAQLDKSGLPSDRFFAERPEGSVSTLKIQRTQQEDSAVYLCASRQNRGRNTEAFFGQGTRLTVV.

Ten or more counts support this clonotype. V gene TRBV7-9 combines with J gene TRBJ2-1; TRBD1 matches at 8 bases. This CDR3 has 15 residues. CDR1 and CDR2 (germline): SEHNR, FQNEAQ (reference sequence). V shed 5 bases and J 5 bases; nucleotides not matched to a gene: 8. CDR3 region: CASSRLDRADNEQFF. CDR3 DNA sequence: TGTGCCAGCAGCCGCCTGGACAGGGCCGACAATGAGCAGTTCTTC. Using reference TRBV7-9 and TRBJ2-1 for the parts outside the CDR3, the full variable domain is DTGVSQNPRHKITKRGQNVTFRCDPISEHNRLYWYRQTLGQGPEFLTYFQNEAQLEKSRLLSDRFSAERPKGSFSTLEIQRTEQGDSAMYLCASSRLDRADNEQFFGPGTRLTVL.

The chain recombines TRBV9 with TRBJ2-5, with 7 bases matching TRBD1. Germline V lookup: CDR1 SGDLS, CDR2 YYNGEE. Unmatched junction bases numbered 15, after V lost 3 bases and J lost 1 base. The CDR3 spans 18 residues. CDR3 region: CASSALSGTARFQETQYF. The CDR3 DNA is TGTGCCAGCAGCGCCTTATCCGGGACAGCCCGTTTCCAAGAGACCCAGTACTTC. Combining the CDR3 with reference TRBV9 and TRBJ2-5 gives the whole variable domain DSGVTQTPKHLITATGQRVTLRCSPRSGDLSVYWYQQSLDQGLQFLIQYYNGEERAKGNILERFSAQQFPDLHSELNLSSLELGDSALYFCASSALSGTARFQETQYFGPGTRLLVL.

The chain is built from TRBV6-1 and TRBJ2-1, with D uncertain. V was pared by 3 bases and J by 0 bases, with 9 bases between. Germline CDR1 and CDR2: MNHNS and SASEGT. The CDR3 is made up of 15 amino acids. The CDR3, as DNA: TGTGCCAGCAGTGATACGTGGGCCTCCTACAATGAGCAGTTCTTC. Its protein product is CASSDTWASYNEQFF.

This clonotype was picked up a small number of times. This chain uses TRBV12-5 with TRBJ2-7, with D uncertain. Germline lookup yields CDR1 LGHNT and CDR2 FRNRAP. This CDR3 region has 19 residues. Trimming took off 1 base at V and 6 bases at J, with 28 bases between the two ends. This CDR3 is CASGLAQLTWGRSVGEQYF. The CDR3 nucleotides are TGTGCTAGTGGTTTGGCTCAACTTACTTGGGGAAGATCCGTGGGCGAGCAGTACTTC.

The genes are TRBV5-5 and TRBJ2-1; 9 positions agree with TRBD2. CDR3 size: 15 residues. Germline V gene sequence: CDR1 SGHKS, CDR2 YYEKEE (reference sequence). J was trimmed by 7 bases and V by 2 bases; bases with no gene match: 7. This chain's CDR3 is CASSFGGRARNEQFF. The CDR3 coding sequence is TGTGCCAGCAGCTTTGGCGGGAGGGCGAGGAATGAGCAGTTCTTC.

Many counts were recorded for this clonotype. The V call is TRBV6-5, the J call TRBJ1-1; a weak D match, TRBD1 (5 bases). Germline V lookup: CDR1 MNHEY, CDR2 SVGAGI. The length of the CDR3 is 14 residues. V was pared by 2 bases and J by 1 base, with 8 bases between. CDR3 sequence reads: CASSYAGTNTEAFF. CDR3 in DNA: TGTGCCAGCAGTTACGCAGGGACGAACACTGAAGCTTTCTTT.

The CDR3 reads CASNTGEREKLFF. The CDR3 DNA is TGTGCCAGCAATACAGGGGAGCGTGAAAAACTGTTTTTT. The chain has TRBV6-1 and TRBJ1-4; 7 bases fit TRBD1. Losses at the gene ends were 7 bases for V and 7 bases for J; bases not matched to a gene: 6. CDR3 length equals 13 residues. The V gene's germline CDR1 is MNHNS and CDR2 SASEGT.

This clonotype was seen many times. CDR3 residues: CATSRGRGGRMDTQYF. The CDR3 DNA is TGTGCCACCAGCCGCGGTCGTGGCGGGAGAATGGATACGCAGTATTTT. The chain uses TRBV24-1 and TRBJ2-3, with 7 bases aligning to TRBD2. Germline V lookup: CDR1 KGHDR, CDR2 SFDVKD. This CDR3 contains 16 residues. After removal of 7 bases from V and 6 bases from J, the junction contained 15 bases not matched to a gene.

This clonotype came up a few times. The chain uses TRBV7-2 and TRBJ1-1, with 7 bases that match TRBD1. The CDR3 runs to 13 residues. CDR1 is SGHTA, CDR2 FQGNSA, per germline. Losses at the gene ends were 6 bases for V and 6 bases for J; bases not matched to a gene: 7. CDR3 in DNA: TGTGCCAGCAGTTTACAGGGGATCCCTGAAGCTTTCTTT. This codes for CASSLQGIPEAFF. Together with reference TRBV7-2 and TRBJ1-1, the CDR3 gives the full variable domain: GAGVSQSPSNKVTEKGKDVELRCDPISGHTALYWYRQSLGQGLEFLIYFQGNSAPDKSGLPSDRFSAERTGGSVSTLTIQRTQQEDSAVYLCASSLQGIPEAFFGQGTRLTVV.

This clonotype was seen a handful of times. The chain uses TRBV24-1 and TRBJ2-3; 14 bases match TRBD2. The CDR3 extends over 17 amino acids. Trimming removed 6 bases from V and 5 bases from J; junction bases left unmatched: 9. Germline V gene sequence: CDR1 KGHDR, CDR2 SFDVKD. The CDR3 nucleotides are TGTGCCACCAGTCCGACCGGGGGACTAGCGGGAGTAGATACGCAGTATTTT. Amino acid sequence: CATSPTGGLAGVDTQYF.

Comment on this clonotype: A read error is possible here, since a much larger clone lies one base away. V gene TRBV6-1 combines with J gene TRBJ2-7; 8 positions match TRBD2. V lost 6 bases and J lost 5; bases outside the gene matches: 9. The CDR3 has 14 amino acids. Germline-derived CDR1 and CDR2 are MNHNS and SASEGT. The CDR3 bases are TGTGCCAGCAGCAATCGACTAGCGAGAGACGAGCAGTACTTC. It is translated as CASSNRLARDEQYF.

This clonotype was seen a handful of times. As DNA, the CDR3 is TGTGCCAGTAGTATGGGAGAACGCTATGGCTACACCTTC. It specifies CASSMGERYGYTF. This chain links TRBV19 with TRBJ1-2; D uncertain. Trimming pared 3 bases from V and 4 bases from J, leaving 9 bases between. This CDR3 spans 13 amino acids. Germline lookup yields CDR1 LNHDA and CDR2 SQIVND (reference sequence). Full variable domain (remainder filled in from reference TRBV19 and TRBJ1-2): DGGITQSPKYLFRKEGQNVTLSCEQNLNHDAMYWYRQDPGQGLRLIYYSQIVNDFQKGDIAEGYSVSREKKESFPLTVTSAQKNPTAFYLCASSMGERYGYTFGSGTRLTVV.

The V and J genes are TRBV30 and TRBJ2-7, with D perhaps matching TRBD1 or TRBD2 (5 bases each). This CDR3 spans 13 amino acids. V lost 1 base to trimming and J lost 7 bases, with 14 bases between them. CDR1 and CDR2 from the germline V gene are GTSNPN and SVGIG (reference sequence). The CDR3 nucleotides read TGTGCCTGGAGTGCGGGACCGCTGGGGGAGCAGTACTTC. Encoded protein: CAWSAGPLGEQYF. Full variable domain (missing parts from reference TRBV30 and TRBJ2-7): SQTIHQWPATLVQPVGSPLSLECTVEGTSNPNLYWYRQAAGRGLQLLFYSVGIGQISSEVPQNLSASRPQDRQFILSSKKLLLSDSGFYLCAWSAGPLGEQYFGPGTRLTVT.

This clonotype appeared many times. V and J are TRBV3-1 and TRBJ2-5; 8 bases fit TRBD2. Germline V gene data show CDR1 as LGHDT and CDR2 as YNNKEL (reference sequence). The CDR3 sequence is 17 residues long. V trimming: 0 bases; J trimming: 4 bases; junction bases outside the gene matches: 10. This CDR3 is CASSQERTLSGVETQYF. In DNA form, the CDR3 reads TGTGCCAGCAGCCAAGAACGGACGCTTAGCGGGGTAGAGACCCAGTACTTC.

This clonotype has ten or more counts. The chain combines TRBV12-5 with TRBJ2-1, with TRBD2 identical over 7 bases. The CDR3 runs to 14 residues. In germline, CDR1 is LGHNT, CDR2 FRNRAP. V lost 4 bases, J lost 7 bases, and 7 bases stayed unmatched. CDR3 in amino acids: CASGWGGSPNEQFF. The CDR3 coding sequence is TGTGCTAGTGGTTGGGGGGGGTCCCCAAATGAGCAGTTCTTC.